This T cell receptor beta chain is from a study of T cell responses to AZD1222 COVID-19 vaccine. Study observations and caveats: Spike-specific TCR breadth and depth both grew after two AZD1222 doses. None of the repertoires were sampled until the peak T cell response had passed.

TCRdb's copy holds only in-frame clones and misses some; the assay was immunoSEQ multiplex PCR. Of 150,000 to 180,000 clones in the sample, 85% to 90% were seen once. V shed 4 bases and J shed 1 base, with 14 bases lying between them. From germline, CDR1 is SGHRS and CDR2 YFSETQ. CDR3 length equals 16 residues. About this clone itself: Its antigen is still unknown.

The sample consisted of peripheral blood, taken on day 0 of MenACWY control vaccination. The TCR sequence derives from an adult in good health. The chain recombines TRBV5-1 with TRBJ2-2; D is unresolved. DNA for the CDR3: TGCGCCAGCAGCCCCTCCCAGGACCGGAACACCGGGGAGCTGTTTTTT. As protein: CASSPSQDRNTGELFF.